The rows below give T cell receptor beta chains drawn from one sample of a study of T cell responses to AZD1222 COVID-19 vaccine. Assay: immunoSEQ multiplex PCR; the TCRdb copy retains only in-frame clones and omits some. The data hold approximately 120,000 clones, with approximately 89% observed a single time. The starting material was peripheral blood, obtained 28 days after the second AZD1222 dose. These receptors originate from an adult who received the AZD1222 COVID-19 vaccine. The CDR3 runs from the conserved cysteine through the conserved F or W. Fields, in order: clone size, J gene, D gene, V gene, CDR3 DNA, CDR3 protein. The D gene is left open where the match is weak. Not every row has a clone size; where given, it reads once, few, many or a size class.

clone size: NA
J gene: TRBJ2-1
D gene: NA
V gene: TRBV6-1
CDR3 DNA: TGTGCCAGCAGTGGAGGCGGTTTGAGCTCCTACAATGAGCAGTTCTTC
CDR3 protein: CASSGGGLSSYNEQFF

clone size: NA
J gene: TRBJ1-2
D gene: NA
V gene: TRBV7-9
CDR3 DNA: TGTGCCAGCAGCTTAAAGCCCAGACCACTATATGGCTACACCTTC
CDR3 protein: CASSLKPRPLYGYTF

clone size: NA
J gene: TRBJ1-2
D gene: NA
V gene: TRBV29-1
CDR3 DNA: TGCAGCGTTGAAGGCGGGGGGGACGGCTACACCTTC
CDR3 protein: CSVEGGGDGYTF

clone size: many
J gene: TRBJ1-3
D gene: NA
V gene: TRBV27
CDR3 DNA: TGTGCCAGCAGTTTTGGGCAGCCTCTCTCTGGAAACACCATATATTTT
CDR3 protein: CASSFGQPLSGNTIYF

clone size: NA
J gene: TRBJ1-1
D gene: NA
V gene: TRBV3-1/TRBV3-2
CDR3 DNA: TGTGCCAGCAGACCCTCGAGGAACACTGAAGCTTTCTTT
CDR3 protein: CASRPSRNTEAFF

clone size: few
J gene: TRBJ2-3
D gene: TRBD2
V gene: TRBV7-9
CDR3 DNA: TGTGCCAGCAGCTCCGGCCGGGGGGGCCGGGTAGATACGCAGTATTTT
CDR3 protein: CASSSGRGGRVDTQYF

clone size: NA
J gene: TRBJ2-4
D gene: NA
V gene: TRBV27
CDR3 DNA: TGTGCCAGCAGTTTATTCCCCCCCAGGGCCGCGTCCAAAAACATTCAGTACTTC
CDR3 protein: CASSLFPPRAASKNIQYF

clone size: NA
J gene: TRBJ2-1
D gene: NA
V gene: TRBV12-3/TRBV12-4
CDR3 DNA: TGTGCCAGCAGTTTTGAAGGGTATGAGCAGTTCTTC
CDR3 protein: CASSFEGYEQFF

clone size: once
J gene: TRBJ1-4
D gene: NA
V gene: TRBV18
CDR3 DNA: TGTGCCAGCTCACCTTTTAGTATCTCTGGAACTAATGAAAAACTGTTTTTT
CDR3 protein: CASSPFSISGTNEKLFF

clone size: NA
J gene: TRBJ1-1
D gene: TRBD1
V gene: TRBV10-3
CDR3 DNA: TGTGCCATCAATCCGGGACAGCAGAACACTGAAGCTTTCTTT
CDR3 protein: CAINPGQQNTEAFF

clone size: NA
J gene: TRBJ1-2
D gene: NA
V gene: TRBV7-2
CDR3 DNA: TGTGCCAGCAGCCTTGCCCAATCTTGGTTGGACGGCTACACCTTC
CDR3 protein: CASSLAQSWLDGYTF

clone size: NA
J gene: TRBJ2-3
D gene: NA
V gene: TRBV7-3
CDR3 DNA: TGTGCCAGCAGCTTAACGATCGTCGGAGATACGCAGTATTTT
CDR3 protein: CASSLTIVGDTQYF

clone size: NA
J gene: TRBJ2-3
D gene: TRBD2
V gene: TRBV27
CDR3 DNA: TGTGCCAGCAGTTCACCGGGACTAGCGGGGGGGCGTGGCACAGATACGCAGTATTTT
CDR3 protein: CASSSPGLAGGRGTDTQYF

clone size: NA
J gene: TRBJ2-1
D gene: NA
V gene: TRBV11-3
CDR3 DNA: TGTGCCAGCAGCTTAGAGGAAAATGAGCAGTTCTTC
CDR3 protein: CASSLEENEQFF

clone size: NA
J gene: TRBJ1-3
D gene: NA
V gene: TRBV7-9
CDR3 DNA: TGTGCCAGCAGCCCCCGGAGCCAGGCCGGTTCGTATTCTGGAAACACCATATATTTT
CDR3 protein: CASSPRSQAGSYSGNTIYF

clone size: NA
J gene: TRBJ2-3
D gene: TRBD1
V gene: TRBV5-1
CDR3 DNA: TGCGCCAGCAGCACCGGGACAGAAAGGGGTACGCAGTATTTT
CDR3 protein: CASSTGTERGTQYF